The rows below give T cell receptor beta chains drawn from one sample of a study of T cell changes during pregnancy in multiple sclerosis. Some clones are missing from TCRdb's copy, which holds only in-frame ones; the method was immunoSEQ multiplex PCR. The table has 43,000 or so clones, 85% to 90% seen once. The sample here was peripheral blood, taken in the first trimester of pregnancy. Receptors were obtained from a female donor with multiple sclerosis, enrolled in a pregnancy study. Each CDR3 is given with its conserved first and last residue. A D gene is named only where the DNA matches it firmly. Expanded clones are given a class, and other clones once, few, many or no size at all.

V,J,D,size,length,CDR3,DNA
TRBV6-5,TRBJ2-1,TRBD2,NA,15,CASSLGLAAYNEQFF,TGTGCCAGCAGTTTAGGACTAGCGGCTTACAATGAGCAGTTCTTC
TRBV28,TRBJ2-7,TRBD2,NA,15,CASSGGGLFSYEQYF,TGTGCCAGCAGTGGCGGGGGGCTTTTCTCCTACGAGCAGTACTTC
TRBV28,TRBJ1-1,NA,once,13,CASFEGANTEAFF,TGTGCCAGCTTTGAAGGGGCGAACACTGAAGCTTTCTTT
TRBV5-1,TRBJ2-1,NA,NA,15,CASSTGGAKIGEQFF,TGCGCCAGCAGCACCGGTGGGGCGAAGATTGGTGAGCAGTTCTTC
TRBV30,TRBJ2-5,TRBD2,once,13,CAWSAGLAETQYF,TGTGCCTGGAGCGCGGGACTAGCGGAGACCCAGTACTTC
TRBV6-4,TRBJ1-4,TRBD1,NA,15,CASSATGDANEKLFF,TGTGCCAGCAGTGCAACAGGGGATGCTAATGAAAAACTGTTTTTT
TRBV5-1,TRBJ1-1,TRBD1,few,14,CASSTTGSNTEAFF,TGCGCCAGCAGCACGACAGGGTCGAACACTGAAGCTTTCTTT
TRBV6-4,TRBJ2-7,NA,NA,14,CASARDGSSYEQYF,TGTGCCAGCGCCCGGGACGGGAGCTCCTACGAGCAGTACTTC
TRBV27,TRBJ1-1,NA,NA,13,CASSSHVNTEAFF,TGTGCCAGCAGTTCACATGTGAACACTGAAGCTTTCTTT
TRBV30,TRBJ2-7,NA,NA,13,CAWTLGVGYEQYF,TGTGCCTGGACCCTAGGGGTGGGCTACGAGCAGTACTTC
TRBV6-4,TRBJ1-2,TRBD1,once,14,CASSEEGTGTGYTF,TGTGCCAGCAGTGAGGAGGGGACAGGGACTGGCTACACCTTC
TRBV6-6,TRBJ2-2,NA,NA,13,CASSRIDTGELFF,TGTGCCAGCAGCCGTATAGACACCGGGGAGCTGTTTTTT
TRBV7-9,TRBJ2-7,TRBD1,NA,14,CASSRDRATVEQYF,TGTGCCAGCAGCCGAGACAGGGCCACGGTAGAGCAGTACTTC
TRBV7-2,TRBJ2-3,NA,few,15,CASSLASSYTDTQYF,TGTGCCAGCAGCTTAGCTTCGTCCTACACAGATACGCAGTATTTT
TRBV19,TRBJ1-5,NA,NA,15,CASNQGGVTNQPQHF,TGTGCCAGTAACCAGGGAGGTGTTACCAATCAGCCCCAGCATTTT
TRBV5-6,TRBJ1-1,NA,once,17,CASSSLKFTRVGAEAFF,TGTGCCAGCAGCTCCCTAAAATTCACGAGGGTCGGGGCTGAAGCTTTCTTT
TRBV9,TRBJ2-7,NA,NA,15,CASSVGDGAAHEQYF,TGTGCCAGCAGCGTAGGAGATGGGGCGGCCCACGAGCAGTACTTC
TRBV2,TRBJ2-7,TRBD1,NA,17,CASNRGRIETSSYEQYF,TGTGCCAGCAACAGGGGGAGGATTGAAACAAGCTCCTACGAGCAGTACTTC
TRBV19,TRBJ2-6,TRBD1,NA,15,CASSRTGPGANVLTF,TGTGCCAGTTCAAGGACAGGGCCTGGGGCCAACGTCCTGACTTTC
TRBV6-4,TRBJ2-4,NA,NA,12,CASNPGWGVQYF,TGTGCCAGCAATCCAGGGTGGGGCGTTCAGTACTTC
TRBV28,TRBJ2-7,NA,NA,13,CASSLPFAYEQYF,TGTGCCAGCAGTCTCCCTTTCGCCTACGAGCAGTACTTC
TRBV6-1,TRBJ1-2,NA,NA,15,CASSRTGLLLYGYTF,TGTGCCAGCAGTCGCACGGGACTTCTACTCTATGGCTACACCTTC
TRBV2,TRBJ2-3,TRBD2,NA,15,CASSASGGLTDTQYF,TGTGCCAGCAGTGCTAGCGGGGGCCTCACAGATACGCAGTATTTT
TRBV5-5,TRBJ1-5,NA,NA,18,CASSLDPGDHGSNQPQHF,TGTGCCAGCAGCTTGGATCCAGGGGACCACGGTAGCAATCAGCCCCAGCATTTT
TRBV13,TRBJ1-2,TRBD1,NA,16,CASSLTPTGKHYGYTF,TGTGCCAGCAGCTTAACCCCGACAGGGAAACACTATGGCTACACCTTC
TRBV29-1,TRBJ2-7,TRBD1,once,14,CSVLPGTGYYEQYF,TGCAGCGTCTTACCCGGGACAGGGTACTACGAGCAGTACTTC
TRBV28,TRBJ2-7,NA,NA,16,CASSIARGRVGYEQYF,TGTGCCAGCAGTATAGCCCGGGGAAGGGTAGGGTACGAGCAGTACTTC
TRBV6-6,TRBJ1-4,NA,once,14,CASNEQGKNEKLFF,TGTGCCAGCAACGAACAGGGCAAAAATGAAAAACTGTTTTTT
TRBV7-3,TRBJ1-2,NA,NA,14,CASSLTGQNYGYTF,TGTGCCAGCAGCTTAACCGGACAGAACTATGGCTACACCTTC
TRBV9,TRBJ1-2,NA,NA,13,CASSGQDSYGYTF,TGTGCCAGCAGCGGACAGGACTCCTATGGCTACACCTTC
TRBV29-1,TRBJ2-5,TRBD1,NA,15,CSVEDIGQGVITQYF,TGCAGCGTTGAAGATATAGGACAGGGCGTTATTACCCAGTACTTC